The rows below give T cell receptor beta chains drawn from one sample of a study of blood T cell repertoires in COVID-19. TCRdb's table, derived via immunoSEQ multiplex PCR, lists solely in-frame clones and lacks some. The sample consists of 200,000 to 250,000 clones, roughly 89% of them appearing once. The source material was PBMCs or T cells enriched from blood (not recorded which). These receptors came from a man between 25 and 39 years old who had been exposed to COVID-19. The conserved cysteine and the conserved F or W are not part of the CDR3 here. The order of the fields is J gene, V gene, CDR3 protein.

j_gene: TRBJ2-7
v_gene: TRBV30
CDR3aa: AWTHGGLAEYEQY

j_gene: TRBJ1-4
v_gene: TRBV4-1
CDR3aa: ASSQVITGREKLF

j_gene: TRBJ1-5
v_gene: TRBV3-1/TRBV3-2
CDR3aa: ASSQQGINQPQH

j_gene: TRBJ1-2
v_gene: TRBV2
CDR3aa: ASSGLTGNYGYT

j_gene: TRBJ2-5
v_gene: TRBV24-1
CDR3aa: ATSDTRAGQETQY

j_gene: TRBJ2-1
v_gene: TRBV18
CDR3aa: ASSPRLAGGPYNEQF

j_gene: TRBJ1-2
v_gene: TRBV4-2
CDR3aa: ASSQEEGVPNYGYT

j_gene: TRBJ2-1
v_gene: TRBV29-1
CDR3aa: SVVTVDGNEQF

j_gene: TRBJ1-2
v_gene: TRBV6-2/TRBV6-3
CDR3aa: ASSWGQRYGYT

j_gene: TRBJ1-6
v_gene: TRBV7-2
CDR3aa: ASSSSAGQGTSPLH

j_gene: TRBJ1-2
v_gene: TRBV2
CDR3aa: ASSSGFNYGYT

j_gene: TRBJ2-2
v_gene: TRBV5-1
CDR3aa: ASSFAGEITGELF

j_gene: TRBJ1-5
v_gene: TRBV20-1
CDR3aa: SASRDNQPQH

j_gene: TRBJ2-5
v_gene: TRBV5-1
CDR3aa: ASSLKGAQETQY

j_gene: TRBJ2-7
v_gene: TRBV5-6
CDR3aa: ASSLGFDEQY

j_gene: TRBJ1-6
v_gene: TRBV7-2
CDR3aa: ASSSSNSPLH

j_gene: TRBJ2-3
v_gene: TRBV11-3
CDR3aa: ASSSREATDTQY

j_gene: TRBJ1-5
v_gene: TRBV19
CDR3aa: ASSYKREDNQPQH

j_gene: TRBJ2-6
v_gene: TRBV18
CDR3aa: ASSPRTTSRGANVLT

j_gene: TRBJ1-2
v_gene: TRBV30
CDR3aa: AWGEVGTPT

j_gene: TRBJ2-2
v_gene: TRBV19
CDR3aa: AVYRGTGELF

j_gene: TRBJ1-1
v_gene: TRBV7-9
CDR3aa: ASSRSGARVLEAF

j_gene: TRBJ1-5
v_gene: TRBV21-1
CDR3aa: ASSKEETQPQH

j_gene: TRBJ2-1
v_gene: TRBV3-1/TRBV3-2
CDR3aa: ASSPPSGWNEQF

j_gene: TRBJ2-7
v_gene: TRBV5-1
CDR3aa: ASSLGYMRGTGSYEQY

j_gene: TRBJ1-2
v_gene: TRBV10-3
CDR3aa: AIRTGEDYGYT

j_gene: TRBJ2-1
v_gene: TRBV7-8
CDR3aa: ASSPGTYNEQF

j_gene: TRBJ2-1
v_gene: TRBV4-1
CDR3aa: ASSQGGTGGVF

j_gene: TRBJ1-4
v_gene: TRBV5-1
CDR3aa: ASSHGQEQEKLF

j_gene: TRBJ2-3
v_gene: TRBV15
CDR3aa: ATSLGGFSTDTQY

j_gene: TRBJ2-5
v_gene: TRBV5-1
CDR3aa: ASSPRRTSGGEETQY

j_gene: TRBJ1-4
v_gene: TRBV4-3
CDR3aa: ASSQATTGFEKLF

j_gene: TRBJ1-1
v_gene: TRBV7-9
CDR3aa: ASSSTTGQGSYHTEAF

j_gene: TRBJ2-3
v_gene: TRBV7-3
CDR3aa: ASSLSLAGTDTQY

j_gene: TRBJ2-4
v_gene: TRBV29-1
CDR3aa: SVGGLAKNIQY

j_gene: TRBJ2-3
v_gene: TRBV2
CDR3aa: ASSYILGASTDTQY

j_gene: TRBJ1-2
v_gene: TRBV19
CDR3aa: ASRPGEPNYGYT

j_gene: TRBJ2-5
v_gene: TRBV10-3
CDR3aa: ASGRGFEGETQY

j_gene: TRBJ2-2
v_gene: TRBV4-2
CDR3aa: ASSQVWDSDTGELF

j_gene: TRBJ2-1
v_gene: TRBV30
CDR3aa: AWTGGVIDEQF

j_gene: TRBJ1-1
v_gene: TRBV11-1
CDR3aa: ASRPDRQNTEAF

j_gene: TRBJ2-7
v_gene: TRBV3-1/TRBV3-2
CDR3aa: ASSQVYRGRLPYEQY